A selection of T cell receptor beta chains follows, all from one sample in a study of tissue T cells after allogeneic stem cell transplantation. Some clones are missing from TCRdb's copy, which holds only in-frame ones; the method was immunoSEQ multiplex PCR. The repertoire holds some 25,000 clones, roughly 70% seen once, with 7.5% to 9% in the top ten. The starting material was tissue from the ileum, obtained at autopsy. The receptor set was obtained from a female donor over 55 with lung cancer. CDR3s include the opening cysteine and the closing phenylalanine or tryptophan. Each record gives: V gene, CDR3 length, D gene, J gene, clone size, CDR3 DNA, CDR3 protein. D genes are given only for firm matches. A clone size is listed for some rows: how often the clone was seen (once, few, many), or a class if it is expanded.

V gene: TRBV18; CDR3 length: 14; D gene: NA; J gene: TRBJ1-4; clone size: few; CDR3 DNA: TGTGCCAGCTCACCCCTGCCAGGGAATGAAAAACTGTTTTTT; CDR3 protein: CASSPLPGNEKLFF
V gene: TRBV7-3; CDR3 length: 15; D gene: NA; J gene: TRBJ2-1; clone size: few; CDR3 DNA: TGTGCCAGCAGCTCGTCTAGCGCCTCCTACAATGAGCAGTTCTTC; CDR3 protein: CASSSSSASYNEQFF
V gene: TRBV5-1; CDR3 length: 15; D gene: NA; J gene: TRBJ1-2; clone size: NA; CDR3 DNA: TGCGCCAGCAGGCGCACAGGGAGAGAGATCGGTGGCTACACCTTC; CDR3 protein: CASRRTGREIGGYTF
V gene: TRBV12-3/TRBV12-4; CDR3 length: 12; D gene: NA; J gene: TRBJ2-7; clone size: NA; CDR3 DNA: TGTGCCAGCAGTCCTGATGAGGGGAGGCAGTACTTC; CDR3 protein: CASSPDEGRQYF
V gene: TRBV9; CDR3 length: 13; D gene: NA; J gene: TRBJ2-3; clone size: NA; CDR3 DNA: TGTGCCAGCAGCGGGGTTTCCACAGATACGCAGTATTTT; CDR3 protein: CASSGVSTDTQYF
V gene: TRBV5-1; CDR3 length: 15; D gene: TRBD1; J gene: TRBJ1-2; clone size: few; CDR3 DNA: TGCGCCAGCAGCAACGGGGACAGGGACATCTCTGGCTACACCTTC; CDR3 protein: CASSNGDRDISGYTF
V gene: TRBV6-2/TRBV6-3; CDR3 length: 12; D gene: NA; J gene: TRBJ2-7; clone size: NA; CDR3 DNA: TGTGCCAGCAGTTACCCAGACAGGCAGCGGTACTTC; CDR3 protein: CASSYPDRQRYF
V gene: TRBV27; CDR3 length: 18; D gene: NA; J gene: TRBJ2-7; clone size: NA; CDR3 DNA: TGTGCCAGCAGTTTATCAGTTGGGGTTGAGGGGGTTGACTACGAGCAGTACTTC; CDR3 protein: CASSLSVGVEGVDYEQYF
V gene: TRBV6-6; CDR3 length: 11; D gene: NA; J gene: TRBJ2-7; clone size: once; CDR3 DNA: TGTGCCATCAGCGGTGGCTACGAGCAGTACTTC; CDR3 protein: CAISGGYEQYF
V gene: TRBV25-1; CDR3 length: 13; D gene: NA; J gene: TRBJ2-3; clone size: NA; CDR3 DNA: TGTGCCAGCAGTGAGAAGGGCACAGATACGCAGTATTTT; CDR3 protein: CASSEKGTDTQYF
V gene: TRBV10-3; CDR3 length: 14; D gene: TRBD1; J gene: TRBJ1-1; clone size: NA; CDR3 DNA: TGTGCCATCGGGGGAGGGGGCGGGAGCACTGAAGCTTTCTTT; CDR3 protein: CAIGGGGGSTEAFF
V gene: TRBV9; CDR3 length: 18; D gene: NA; J gene: TRBJ2-6; clone size: NA; CDR3 DNA: TGTGCCAGCAGCGTAGGGGTAGGGGGAGGCTCTGGGGCCAACGTCCTGACTTTC; CDR3 protein: CASSVGVGGGSGANVLTF
V gene: TRBV5-4; CDR3 length: 16; D gene: NA; J gene: TRBJ2-3; clone size: NA; CDR3 DNA: TGTGCCAGCAGCCCCGTAGGGGGGGACCTAACAGATACGCAGTATTTT; CDR3 protein: CASSPVGGDLTDTQYF
V gene: TRBV11-2; CDR3 length: 14; D gene: TRBD2; J gene: TRBJ2-7; clone size: NA; CDR3 DNA: TGTGCCAGCAGCTTTGAGCGGGGTACTTATGAGCAGTACTTC; CDR3 protein: CASSFERGTYEQYF
V gene: TRBV5-1; CDR3 length: 14; D gene: NA; J gene: TRBJ2-7; clone size: NA; CDR3 DNA: TGCGCCAGCAGCTTGTCTCATGTCTCCTACGAGCAGTACTTC; CDR3 protein: CASSLSHVSYEQYF
V gene: TRBV18; CDR3 length: 15; D gene: NA; J gene: TRBJ2-7; clone size: NA; CDR3 DNA: TGTGCCAGCTCACCATCCAGGGGGGTAGGGGGCGAGCAGTACTTC; CDR3 protein: CASSPSRGVGGEQYF
V gene: TRBV6-6; CDR3 length: 13; D gene: NA; J gene: TRBJ2-7; clone size: NA; CDR3 DNA: TGTGCCAGCATGGGGGGCGGTGGGTACGAGCAGTACTTC; CDR3 protein: CASMGGGGYEQYF
V gene: TRBV10-3; CDR3 length: 18; D gene: TRBD2; J gene: TRBJ2-1; clone size: NA; CDR3 DNA: TGTGCCATCAGTGAGTCGAAGGGCACTAGCGGGAGTGGCAATGAGCAGTTCTTC; CDR3 protein: CAISESKGTSGSGNEQFF
V gene: TRBV6-5; CDR3 length: 15; D gene: NA; J gene: TRBJ1-4; clone size: few; CDR3 DNA: TGTGCCAGCAGGGTGGGTTTGGGGGAGAATGAAAAACTGTTTTTT; CDR3 protein: CASRVGLGENEKLFF
V gene: TRBV5-1; CDR3 length: 14; D gene: NA; J gene: TRBJ1-1; clone size: NA; CDR3 DNA: TGCGCCAGCACGGACGGCCATTGGAACACTGAAGCTTTCTTT; CDR3 protein: CASTDGHWNTEAFF
V gene: TRBV10-3; CDR3 length: 14; D gene: NA; J gene: TRBJ1-1; clone size: NA; CDR3 DNA: TGTGCCACCCAGAACCAGGGGATAAACACTGAAGCTTTCTTT; CDR3 protein: CATQNQGINTEAFF
V gene: TRBV2; CDR3 length: 13; D gene: NA; J gene: TRBJ1-2; clone size: NA; CDR3 DNA: TGTGCCAGCAGCCCCCGACAGGATTATGGCTACACCTTC; CDR3 protein: CASSPRQDYGYTF
V gene: TRBV10-2; CDR3 length: 13; D gene: TRBD1; J gene: TRBJ1-2; clone size: NA; CDR3 DNA: TGCGCCAGCTCCGGGACAGGGGAATATGGCTACACCTTC; CDR3 protein: CASSGTGEYGYTF
V gene: TRBV20-1; CDR3 length: 11; D gene: NA; J gene: TRBJ2-7; clone size: NA; CDR3 DNA: TGCAGTGCTCGCGGACCCAACGAGCAGTACTTC; CDR3 protein: CSARGPNEQYF
V gene: TRBV10-3; CDR3 length: 13; D gene: TRBD1; J gene: TRBJ2-3; clone size: NA; CDR3 DNA: TGTGCCATCAGCGGGACAGCGAGAGATACGCAGTATTTT; CDR3 protein: CAISGTARDTQYF
V gene: TRBV6-5; CDR3 length: 14; D gene: TRBD2; J gene: TRBJ2-2; clone size: NA; CDR3 DNA: TGTGCCAGCAGACTAGCGGGCGTGACCGGGGAGCTGTTTTTT; CDR3 protein: CASRLAGVTGELFF
V gene: TRBV9; CDR3 length: 15; D gene: NA; J gene: TRBJ1-5; clone size: NA; CDR3 DNA: TGTGCCAGCAGCGTAGGGGAGGGGGGTAGCCAGCCCCAGCATTTT; CDR3 protein: CASSVGEGGSQPQHF